One T cell receptor beta chain is described in this entry. This record comes from a study of T-cell memory formation after mild COVID-19. Each CDR3 protein is one row after TCRdb ran MiXCR on the 5' RACE reads. This repertoire shows 470,000 or so distinct CDR3 sequences, 20% found once; its top ten account for around 8%. CDR3 length equals 12 residues. V was cut by 3 bases and J by 0 bases, with 3 bases left in between. Germline assignment: CDR1 SGDLS and CDR2 YYNGEE. Sequenced material: PBMCs or a T cell subset sorted from them (not recorded which). The gene calls are TRBV9 and TRBJ2-5; D unresolved. The TCR was taken from an adult woman who had mild COVID-19 (a few samples of this study predate the infection). Cell type and time point are not known. The CDR3 coding sequence is TGTGCCAGCAGCGCATACCAAGAGACCCAGTACTTC. This translates into CASSAYQETQYF.